The text below deals with one T cell receptor (beta chain). The germline gives CDR1 SGHTA, CDR2 FQGTGA. The V gene lost 4 bases and the J gene lost 7 bases, with 10 bases spanning the gap. The CDR3 runs to 12 residues. The data are from a study of blood T cell repertoires in COVID-19. Produced via immunoSEQ multiplex PCR; TCRdb's table is partial and in-frame only. The sample yields 200,000 or so clones, about 80% seen once. The chain couples TRBV7-3 to TRBJ2-5; weak D call: TRBD2 (5 bases). Sequencing was done on a sample of peripheral blood. The TCR comes from a human donor with acute or convalescent COVID-19. The donor label of this sample is uncertain. CDR3 residues: CASSSDGGTQYF. The CDR3 nucleotides are TGTGCCAGCAGCTCGGACGGAGGGACCCAGTACTTC.